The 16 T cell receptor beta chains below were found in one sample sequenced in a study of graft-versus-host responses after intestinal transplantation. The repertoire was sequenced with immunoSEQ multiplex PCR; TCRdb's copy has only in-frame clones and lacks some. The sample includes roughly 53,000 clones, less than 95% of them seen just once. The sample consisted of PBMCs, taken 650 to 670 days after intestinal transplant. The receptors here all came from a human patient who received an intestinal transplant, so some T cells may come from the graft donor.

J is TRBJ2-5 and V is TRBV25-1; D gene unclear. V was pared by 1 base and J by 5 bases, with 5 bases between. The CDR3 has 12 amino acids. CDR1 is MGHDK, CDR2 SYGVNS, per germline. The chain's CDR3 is CASSEFTETQYF. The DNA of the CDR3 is TGTGCCAGCAGTGAATTTACGGAGACCCAGTACTTC.

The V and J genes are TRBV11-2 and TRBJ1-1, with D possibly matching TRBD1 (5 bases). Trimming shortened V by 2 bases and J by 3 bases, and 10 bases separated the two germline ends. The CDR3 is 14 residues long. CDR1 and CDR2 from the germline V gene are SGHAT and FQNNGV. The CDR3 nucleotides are TGTGCCAGCAGCTTAACATCAGGGCACACTGAAGCTTTCTTT. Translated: CASSLTSGHTEAFF.

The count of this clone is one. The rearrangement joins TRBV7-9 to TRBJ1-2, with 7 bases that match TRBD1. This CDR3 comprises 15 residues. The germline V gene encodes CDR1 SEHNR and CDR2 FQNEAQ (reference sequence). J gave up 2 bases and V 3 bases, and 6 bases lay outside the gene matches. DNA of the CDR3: TGTGCCAGCAGCTTCATCCTACAGGGGAACTATGGCTACACCTTC. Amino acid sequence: CASSFILQGNYGYTF.

Written as DNA, the CDR3 is TGCGCCAGCAGCAACCCGGGACAGACAGATACGCAGTATTTT. This translates into CASSNPGQTDTQYF. The chain links TRBV5-1 to TRBJ2-3, with 7 bases that match TRBD1. CDR1 and CDR2 (germline): SGHRS, YFSETQ. V gave up 4 bases and J gave up 3 bases; unmatched junction bases: 5. This CDR3 contains 14 residues.

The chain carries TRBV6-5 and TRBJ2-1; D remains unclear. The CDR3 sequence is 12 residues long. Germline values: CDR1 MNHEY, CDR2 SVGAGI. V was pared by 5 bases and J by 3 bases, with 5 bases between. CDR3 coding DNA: TGTGCCAGCAGTGGGGACTACAATGAGCAGTTCTTC. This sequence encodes CASSGDYNEQFF.

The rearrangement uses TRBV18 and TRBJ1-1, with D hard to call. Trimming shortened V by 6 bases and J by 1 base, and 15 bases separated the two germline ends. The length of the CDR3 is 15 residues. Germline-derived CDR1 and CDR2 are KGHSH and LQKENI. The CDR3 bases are TGTGCCAGCTCCCCGGCGGGGTATGGGAACACTGAAGCTTTCTTT. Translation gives CASSPAGYGNTEAFF. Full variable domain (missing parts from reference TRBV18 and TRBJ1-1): NAGVMQNPRHLVRRRGQEARLRCSPMKGHSHVYWYRQLPEEGLKFMVYLQKENIIDESGMPKERFSAEFPKEGPSILRIQQVVRGDSAAYFCASSPAGYGNTEAFFGQGTRLTVV.

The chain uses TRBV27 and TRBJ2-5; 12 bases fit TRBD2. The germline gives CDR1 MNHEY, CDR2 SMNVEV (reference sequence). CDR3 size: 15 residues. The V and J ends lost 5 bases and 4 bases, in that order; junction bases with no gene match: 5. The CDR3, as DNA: TGTGCCAGCAGTCAAGCTAGCGGGGGGGCAGAGACCCAGTACTTC. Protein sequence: CASSQASGGAETQYF.

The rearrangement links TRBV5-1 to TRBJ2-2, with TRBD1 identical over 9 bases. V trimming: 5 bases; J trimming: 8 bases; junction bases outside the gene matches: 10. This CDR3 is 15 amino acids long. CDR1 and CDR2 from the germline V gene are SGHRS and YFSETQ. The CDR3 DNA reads TGCGCCAGCAGGGATGACAGGGGGTCTCGAGGGGAGCTGTTTTTT. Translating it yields CASRDDRGSRGELFF.

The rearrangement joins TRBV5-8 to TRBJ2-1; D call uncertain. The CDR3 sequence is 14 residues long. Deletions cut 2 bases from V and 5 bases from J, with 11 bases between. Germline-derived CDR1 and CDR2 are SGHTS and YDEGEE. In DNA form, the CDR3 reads TGTGCCAGCAGCTTTGTTGGCGTTAACAATGAGCAGTTCTTC. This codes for CASSFVGVNNEQFF.

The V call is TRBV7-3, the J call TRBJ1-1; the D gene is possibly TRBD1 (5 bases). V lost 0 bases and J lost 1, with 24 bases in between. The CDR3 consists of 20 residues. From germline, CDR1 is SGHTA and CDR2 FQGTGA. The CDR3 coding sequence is TGTGCCAGCAGCTTAACGCATGCCCAAGTATGGGGCCCAAAGAACACTGAAGCTTTCTTT. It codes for CASSLTHAQVWGPKNTEAFF.

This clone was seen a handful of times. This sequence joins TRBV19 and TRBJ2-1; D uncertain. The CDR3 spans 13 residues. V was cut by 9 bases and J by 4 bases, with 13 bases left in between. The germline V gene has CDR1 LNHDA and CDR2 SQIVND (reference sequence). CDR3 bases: TGTGCCAGCACTGGAAGACGTTACAATGAGCAGTTCTTC. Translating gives CASTGRRYNEQFF.

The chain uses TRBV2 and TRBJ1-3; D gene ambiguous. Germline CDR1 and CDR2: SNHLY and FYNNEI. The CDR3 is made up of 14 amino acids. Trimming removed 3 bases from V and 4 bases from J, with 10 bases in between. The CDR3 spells CASSELTKGNTIYF. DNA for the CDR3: TGTGCCAGCAGTGAGCTAACGAAGGGAAACACCATATATTTT.

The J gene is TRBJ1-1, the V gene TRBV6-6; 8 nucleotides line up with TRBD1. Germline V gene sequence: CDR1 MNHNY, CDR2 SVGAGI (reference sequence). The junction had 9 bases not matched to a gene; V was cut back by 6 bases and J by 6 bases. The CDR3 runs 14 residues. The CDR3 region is CASRDQGARPEAFF. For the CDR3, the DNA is TGTGCCAGCAGGGATCAGGGGGCGAGACCTGAAGCTTTCTTT.

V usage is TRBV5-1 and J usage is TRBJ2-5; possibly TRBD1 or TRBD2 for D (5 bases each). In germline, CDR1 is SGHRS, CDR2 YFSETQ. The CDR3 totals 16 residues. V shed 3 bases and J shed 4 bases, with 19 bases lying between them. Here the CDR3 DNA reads TGCGCCAGCAGCTCCTTAAGGGACGGAATTGGAGAGACCCAGTACTTC. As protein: CASSSLRDGIGETQYF.

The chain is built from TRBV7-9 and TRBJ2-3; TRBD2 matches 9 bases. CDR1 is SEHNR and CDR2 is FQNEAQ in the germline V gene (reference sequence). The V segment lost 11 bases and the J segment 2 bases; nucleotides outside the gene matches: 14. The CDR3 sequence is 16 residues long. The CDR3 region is CAGLSWASGDTDTQYF. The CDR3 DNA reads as TGTGCCGGACTATCGTGGGCTAGCGGGGACACAGATACGCAGTATTTT. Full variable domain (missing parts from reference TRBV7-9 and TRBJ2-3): DTGVSQNPRHKITKRGQNVTFRCDPISEHNRLYWYRQTLGQGPEFLTYFQNEAQLEKSRLLSDRFSAERPKGSFSTLEIQRTEQGDSAMYLCAGLSWASGDTDTQYFGPGTRLTVL.

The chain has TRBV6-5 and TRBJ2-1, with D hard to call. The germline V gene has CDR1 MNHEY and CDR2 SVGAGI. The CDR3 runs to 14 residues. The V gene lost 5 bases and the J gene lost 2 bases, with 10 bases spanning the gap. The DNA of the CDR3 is TGTGCCAGCAGTCGGACGCTTCCCTACAATGAGCAGTTCTTC. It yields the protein CASSRTLPYNEQFF.